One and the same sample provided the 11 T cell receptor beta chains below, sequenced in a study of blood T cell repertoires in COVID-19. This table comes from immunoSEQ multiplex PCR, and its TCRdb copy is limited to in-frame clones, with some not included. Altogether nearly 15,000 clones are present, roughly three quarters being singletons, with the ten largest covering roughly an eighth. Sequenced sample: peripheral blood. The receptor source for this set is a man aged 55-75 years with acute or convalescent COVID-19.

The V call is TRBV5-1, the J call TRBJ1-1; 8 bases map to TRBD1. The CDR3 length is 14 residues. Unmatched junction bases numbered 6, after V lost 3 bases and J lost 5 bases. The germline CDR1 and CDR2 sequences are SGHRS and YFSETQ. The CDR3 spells CASSSSGGTTEAFF. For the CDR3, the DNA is TGCGCCAGCAGCTCCTCAGGGGGCACGACTGAAGCTTTCTTT. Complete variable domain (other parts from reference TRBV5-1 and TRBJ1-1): KAGVTQTPRYLIKTRGQQVTLSCSPISGHRSVSWYQQTPGQGLQFLFEYFSETQRNKGNFPGRFSGRQFSNSRSEMNVSTLELGDSALYLCASSSSGGTTEAFFGQGTRLTVV.

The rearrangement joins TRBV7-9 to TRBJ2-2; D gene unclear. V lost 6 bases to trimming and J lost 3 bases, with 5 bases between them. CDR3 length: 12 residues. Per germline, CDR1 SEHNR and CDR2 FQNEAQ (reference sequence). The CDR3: CASRSDTGELFF. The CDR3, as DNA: TGTGCCAGCAGGTCGGACACCGGGGAGCTGTTTTTT.

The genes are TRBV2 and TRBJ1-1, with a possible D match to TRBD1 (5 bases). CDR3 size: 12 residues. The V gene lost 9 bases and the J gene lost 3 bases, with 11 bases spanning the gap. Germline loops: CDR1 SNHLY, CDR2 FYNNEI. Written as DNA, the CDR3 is TGTGCCAGGGGGCCGGGGGACACTGAAGCTTTCTTT. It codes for CARGPGDTEAFF.

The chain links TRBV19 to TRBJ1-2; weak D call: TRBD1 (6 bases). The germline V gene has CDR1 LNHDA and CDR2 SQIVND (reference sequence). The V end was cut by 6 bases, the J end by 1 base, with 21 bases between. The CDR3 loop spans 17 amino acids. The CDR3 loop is CASRKRSTGTNNYGYTF. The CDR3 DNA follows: TGTGCCAGTAGAAAACGCTCGACAGGAACTAATAACTATGGCTACACCTTC. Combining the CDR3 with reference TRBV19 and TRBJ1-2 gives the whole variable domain DGGITQSPKYLFRKEGQNVTLSCEQNLNHDAMYWYRQDPGQGLRLIYYSQIVNDFQKGDIAEGYSVSREKKESFPLTVTSAQKNPTAFYLCASRKRSTGTNNYGYTFGSGTRLTVV.

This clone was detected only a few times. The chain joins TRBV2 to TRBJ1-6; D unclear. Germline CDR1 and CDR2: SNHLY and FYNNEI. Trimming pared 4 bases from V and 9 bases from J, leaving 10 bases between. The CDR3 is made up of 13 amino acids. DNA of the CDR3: TGTGCCAGCAGTGGCAGGTTTTCTTCACCCCTCCACTTT. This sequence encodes CASSGRFSSPLHF.

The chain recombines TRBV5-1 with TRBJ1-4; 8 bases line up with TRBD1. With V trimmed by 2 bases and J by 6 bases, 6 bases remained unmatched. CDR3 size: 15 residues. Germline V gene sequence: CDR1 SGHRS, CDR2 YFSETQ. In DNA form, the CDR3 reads TGCGCCAGCAGCTTTCGGACAGGGTTGGATGAAAAACTGTTTTTT. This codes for CASSFRTGLDEKLFF.

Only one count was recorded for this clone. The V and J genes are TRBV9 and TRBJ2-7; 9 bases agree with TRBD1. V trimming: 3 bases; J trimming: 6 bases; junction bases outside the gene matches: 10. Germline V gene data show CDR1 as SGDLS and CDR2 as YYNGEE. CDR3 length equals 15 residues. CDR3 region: CASSATGTGNSEQYF. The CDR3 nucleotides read TGTGCCAGCAGCGCCACCGGGACAGGGAATAGCGAGCAGTACTTC. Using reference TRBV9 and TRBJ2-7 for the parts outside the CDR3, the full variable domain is DSGVTQTPKHLITATGQRVTLRCSPRSGDLSVYWYQQSLDQGLQFLIQYYNGEERAKGNILERFSAQQFPDLHSELNLSSLELGDSALYFCASSATGTGNSEQYFGPGTRLTVT.

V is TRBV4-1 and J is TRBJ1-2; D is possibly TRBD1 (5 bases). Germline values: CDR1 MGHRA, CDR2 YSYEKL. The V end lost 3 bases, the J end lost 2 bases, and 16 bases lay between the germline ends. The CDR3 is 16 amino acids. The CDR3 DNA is TGCGCCAGCAGCCAGACAAACCCTGGGGCAAACTATGGCTACACCTTC. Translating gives CASSQTNPGANYGYTF.

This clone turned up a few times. CDR3 sequence (DNA): TGTGCCACCAGCAGACCCGGGACAGGGACCTTCTCTGGAAACACCATATATTTT. This gives the protein CATSRPGTGTFSGNTIYF. This chain joins TRBV15 and TRBJ1-3; 9 bases map to TRBD1. Per the germline V gene, CDR1 is LNHNV and CDR2 is YYDKDF (reference sequence). This CDR3 has 18 amino acids. J gave up 0 bases and V 2 bases, and 8 bases lay outside the gene matches.

The CDR3 DNA is TGTGCCATCAGGAACACGAACACTGAAGCTTTCTTT. It translates to CAIRNTNTEAFF. This sequence joins TRBV10-3 and TRBJ1-1; D gene unclear. Germline CDR1 reads ENHRY; CDR2 reads SYGVKD. The CDR3 totals 12 residues. Trimming took 6 bases from V and 1 from J, leaving 6 bases between them.

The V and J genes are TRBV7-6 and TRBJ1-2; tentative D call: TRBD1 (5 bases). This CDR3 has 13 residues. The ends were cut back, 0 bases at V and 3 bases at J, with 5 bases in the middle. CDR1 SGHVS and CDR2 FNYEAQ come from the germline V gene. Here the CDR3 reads CASSLATDYGYTF. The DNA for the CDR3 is TGTGCCAGCAGCTTAGCGACAGACTATGGCTACACCTTC. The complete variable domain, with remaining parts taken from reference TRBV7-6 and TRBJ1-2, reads GAGVSQSPRYKVTKRGQDVALRCDPISGHVSLYWYRQALGQGPEFLTYFNYEAQQDKSGLPNDRFSAERPEGSISTLTIQRTEQRDSAMYRCASSLATDYGYTFGSGTRLTVV.